This TCR beta chain was sequenced for a study of T cells in localized non-small cell lung cancer. Findings and caveats of the study: Uninvolved adjacent lung showed higher T cell clonality than tumor. One tumor region alone was sequenced, and heterogeneity therefore remains possible. Researchers found a median approximately 55 of the top 100 tumor clones in adjacent lung. Greater T cell density in blood accompanied longer overall survival.

Generated by immunoSEQ multiplex PCR, the TCRdb table keeps only in-frame clones and is missing some. Of approximately 63,000 clones listed, roughly 90% were seen once; the top ten hold 20% to 25%. A note on this clone: Its antigen is undetermined.

The source is a man aged 35 to 70 with stage I squamous cell lung carcinoma. This sample comprised peripheral blood, obtained before any cancer treatment.

For the CDR3, the DNA is TGTGCCTGGAGCCCAGGCCCGGGCCGTGGCTACACCTTC. Translated: CAWSPGPGRGYTF. The gene calls are TRBV30 and TRBJ1-2; D gene uncertain. CDR1 and CDR2 from the germline V gene are GTSNPN and SVGIG (reference sequence). With 3 bases removed from V and 7 bases from J, the gap between germline ends came to 15 bases. This CDR3 is built from 13 residues.